Given below is one TCR beta chain in context. This sample is part of a study of cytomegalovirus exposure and HLA in healthy donors. It was with 60 Vbeta and 13 Jbeta primers that the PCR ran. The assay was immunoSEQ multiplex PCR, and TCRdb's table has in-frame clones only and misses some. The sample lists 150,000 to 200,000 clones; around 78% were seen once. The TCR was taken from a man aged 25 to 40 in good health and CMV-seronegative. The specimen was PBMCs.

CDR3 in amino acids: CASSDRVSYNEQFF. The CDR3 DNA follows: TGTGCCAGCAGTGACAGGGTGTCCTACAATGAGCAGTTCTTC. This chain uses TRBV2 with TRBJ2-1; possible D gene TRBD1, 5 bases. Germline CDR1 is SNHLY and CDR2 is FYNNEI. This CDR3 has 14 residues. Trimming removed 3 bases from V and 1 base from J, with 7 bases in between.